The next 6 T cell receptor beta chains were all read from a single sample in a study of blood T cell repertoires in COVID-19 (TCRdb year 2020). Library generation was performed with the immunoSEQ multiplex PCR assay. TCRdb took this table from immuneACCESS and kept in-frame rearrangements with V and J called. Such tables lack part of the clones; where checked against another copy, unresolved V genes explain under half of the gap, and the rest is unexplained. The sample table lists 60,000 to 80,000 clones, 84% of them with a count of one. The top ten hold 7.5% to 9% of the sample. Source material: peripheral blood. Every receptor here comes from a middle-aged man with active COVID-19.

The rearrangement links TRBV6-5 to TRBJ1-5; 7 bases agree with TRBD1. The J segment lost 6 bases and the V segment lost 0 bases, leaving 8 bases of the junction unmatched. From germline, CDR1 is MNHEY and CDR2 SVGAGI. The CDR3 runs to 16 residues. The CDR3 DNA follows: TGTGCCAGCAGTTACTCGAAGGGGGCGCGGGGTCAGCCCCAGCATTTT. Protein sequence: CASSYSKGARGQPQHF.

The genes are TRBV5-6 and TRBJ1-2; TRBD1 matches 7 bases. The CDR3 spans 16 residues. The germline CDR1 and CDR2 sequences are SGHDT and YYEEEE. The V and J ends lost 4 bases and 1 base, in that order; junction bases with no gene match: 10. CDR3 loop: CASSRRTGDFNYGYTF. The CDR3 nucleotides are TGTGCCAGCAGCCGGAGAACAGGGGACTTTAACTATGGCTACACCTTC.

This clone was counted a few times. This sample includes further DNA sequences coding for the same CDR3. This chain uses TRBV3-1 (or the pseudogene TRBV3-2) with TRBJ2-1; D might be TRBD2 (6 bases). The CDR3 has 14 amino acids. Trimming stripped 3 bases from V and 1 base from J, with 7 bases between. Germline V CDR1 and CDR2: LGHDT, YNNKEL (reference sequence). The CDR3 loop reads CASSQAGSYNEQFF. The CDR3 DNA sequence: TGTGCCAGCAGCCAGGCGGGATCCTACAATGAGCAGTTCTTC.

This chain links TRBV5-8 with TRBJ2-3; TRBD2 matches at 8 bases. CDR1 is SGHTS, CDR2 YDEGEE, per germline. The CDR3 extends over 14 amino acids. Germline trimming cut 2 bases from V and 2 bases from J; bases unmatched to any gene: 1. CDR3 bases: TGTGCCAGCAGCTTCGGGGGGGCCACAGATACGCAGTATTTT. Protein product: CASSFGGATDTQYF. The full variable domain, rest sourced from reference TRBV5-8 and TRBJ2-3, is EAGVTQSPTHLIKTRGQQATLRCSPISGHTSVYWYQQALGLGLQFLLWYDEGEERNRGNFPPRFSGRQFPNYSSELNVNALELEDSALYLCASSFGGATDTQYFGPGTRLTVL.

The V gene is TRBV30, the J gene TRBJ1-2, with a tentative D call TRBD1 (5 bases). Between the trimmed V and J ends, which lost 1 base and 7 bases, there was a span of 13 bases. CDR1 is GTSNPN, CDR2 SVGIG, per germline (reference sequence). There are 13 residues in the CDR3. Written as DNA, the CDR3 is TGTGCCTGGAGTGCCGGACACTGGACTGGCTACACCTTC. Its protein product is CAWSAGHWTGYTF.

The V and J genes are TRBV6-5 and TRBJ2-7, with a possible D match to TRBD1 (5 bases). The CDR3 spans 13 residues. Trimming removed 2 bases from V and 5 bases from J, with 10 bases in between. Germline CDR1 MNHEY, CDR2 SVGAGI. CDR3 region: CASSYGQGNEQYF. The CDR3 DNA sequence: TGTGCCAGCAGTTACGGGCAGGGAAACGAGCAGTACTTC.